These 13 T cell receptor beta chains originate from one sample sequenced in a study of T-cell reconstitution after alpha-beta-depleted transplantation in children. Unique molecular identifiers were incorporated during preparation of the TCRbeta library. TCRdb redid the calling of the PCR reads with MiXCR, one entry per CDR3 protein. The sample carries some 550,000 distinct CDR3 sequences, approximately 20% recorded once. The sample consisted of PBMCs from the stem cell graft donor, taken from the stem cell graft. Receptors originate from a human donor who donated a stem cell graft to a child with acute lymphoblastic leukemia.

The chain joins TRBV7-3 to TRBJ2-7; D call uncertain. The germline V gene encodes CDR1 SGHTA and CDR2 FQGTGA. There are 15 residues in the CDR3. Trimming left V 1 base short and J 2 bases short, with 12 bases between. The CDR3 loop is CASSLKRVGTYEQYF. CDR3 coding DNA: TGTGCCAGCAGCTTAAAACGGGTAGGGACCTACGAGCAGTACTTC.

This clonotype was counted many times. The chain combines TRBV5-1 with TRBJ2-7; tentatively, D is TRBD2 (5 bases). This CDR3 is built from 13 residues. Germline V lookup: CDR1 SGHRS, CDR2 YFSETQ. With 2 bases removed from V and 1 base from J, the gap between germline ends came to 7 bases. CDR3 bases: TGCGCCAGCAGCTTTGCGGGTTCCTACGAGCAGTACTTC. This translates into CASSFAGSYEQYF. Full variable domain (missing parts from reference TRBV5-1 and TRBJ2-7): KAGVTQTPRYLIKTRGQQVTLSCSPISGHRSVSWYQQTPGQGLQFLFEYFSETQRNKGNFPGRFSGRQFSNSRSEMNVSTLELGDSALYLCASSFAGSYEQYFGPGTRLTVT.

J is TRBJ2-7 and V is TRBV2; the match to TRBD1 covers 9 bases. V was pared by 0 bases and J by 5 bases, with 5 bases of the junction left unmatched. The CDR3 covers 15 residues. In germline, CDR1 is SNHLY, CDR2 FYNNEI. CDR3 sequence: CASSEAGQGQDEQYF. CDR3 coding DNA: TGTGCCAGCAGTGAAGCGGGACAGGGTCAGGACGAGCAGTACTTC.

V usage is TRBV1 and J usage is TRBJ2-7. TRBV1 is assigned pseudogene status. The CDR3 has 14 amino acids. The DNA of the CDR3 is TGCACCAGCAGCCAAGCCTACAGCTCCTACGAGCAGTACTTC. The encoded protein is CTSSQAYSSYEQYF.

This clonotype was counted between two and nine times. This rearrangement joins TRBV24-1 to TRBJ2-1; 8 bases fit TRBD2. Germline-derived CDR1 and CDR2 are KGHDR and SFDVKD. This CDR3 region has 16 residues. The junction had 5 bases not matched to a gene; V was cut back by 5 bases and J by 0 bases. This CDR3 is CATSAISGSSYNEQFF. In nucleotides, the CDR3 is TGTGCCACCAGTGCCATAAGCGGGAGCTCCTACAATGAGCAGTTCTTC.

This clonotype has a count of ten or more. The J gene is TRBJ1-5, the V gene TRBV12-3 or TRBV12-4; D gene uncertain. Trimming took off 6 bases at V and 4 bases at J, with 13 bases between the two ends. This CDR3 is built from 14 residues. CDR3 residues: CASSFGRGNQPQHF. The CDR3 region has the DNA TGTGCCAGCAGCTTCGGGAGAGGGAATCAGCCCCAGCATTTT.

The chain carries TRBV12-3 or TRBV12-4 and TRBJ2-1; 9 bases agree with TRBD1. Germline trimming cut 6 bases from V and 2 bases from J; bases unmatched to any gene: 17. The CDR3 has 19 residues. This chain's CDR3 is CASRRGQGAGRRPYNEQFF. In DNA form, the CDR3 reads TGTGCCAGCAGACGGGGACAGGGAGCGGGCCGACGCCCCTACAATGAGCAGTTCTTC.

V is TRBV7-9 and J is TRBJ2-1; D call uncertain. This CDR3 is built from 15 residues. From germline, CDR1 is SEHNR and CDR2 FQNEAQ (reference sequence). V was cut by 5 bases and J by 5 bases, with 16 bases left in between. CDR3 protein: CASSGPSEAHNEQFF. CDR3 nucleotide sequence: TGTGCCAGCAGCGGCCCCTCGGAAGCCCACAATGAGCAGTTCTTC.

This clonotype has just a few counts. This rearrangement joins TRBV25-1 to TRBJ1-1, with 7 bases identical to TRBD1. The V and J ends lost 4 bases and 2 bases, in that order; junction bases with no gene match: 7. The CDR3 totals 15 residues. Germline V lookup: CDR1 MGHDK, CDR2 SYGVNS. Here the CDR3 DNA reads TGTGCCAGCAGTGGTACAGGGGCCGCTAACACTGAAGCTTTCTTT. It codes for CASSGTGAANTEAFF. Filled out from reference TRBV25-1 and TRBJ1-1, the complete variable domain reads EADIYQTPRYLVIGTGKKITLECSQTMGHDKMYWYQQDPGMELHLIHYSYGVNSTEKGDLSSESTVSRIRTEHFPLTLESARPSHTSQYLCASSGTGAANTEAFFGQGTRLTVV.

This clonotype came up a few times. The chain carries TRBV20-1 and TRBJ2-7, with TRBD2 matching over 11 bases. Trimming took 3 bases from V and 2 from J; bases not matched to a gene: 3. CDR1 and CDR2 (germline): DFQATT, SNEGSKA (reference sequence). The CDR3 consists of 14 residues. The CDR3: CSARPLAGAYEQYF. CDR3 nucleotide sequence: TGCAGTGCTAGGCCACTAGCGGGAGCCTACGAGCAGTACTTC.

A few counts support this clonotype. The chain couples TRBV20-1 to TRBJ1-5, with 7 bases lining up with TRBD1. CDR3 length: 12 amino acids. The V and J ends lost 7 bases and 5 bases, in that order; junction bases with no gene match: 5. Germline V gene data show CDR1 as DFQATT and CDR2 as SNEGSKA (reference sequence). The CDR3 here is CSVDRNDQPQHF. As DNA, the CDR3 is TGCAGTGTGGACAGGAACGATCAGCCCCAGCATTTT.

A few counts support this clonotype. The chain links TRBV14 to TRBJ2-1; D perhaps matches TRBD2 (7 bases). Trimming stripped 4 bases from V and 7 bases from J, with 20 bases between. Germline CDR1 and CDR2: SGHDN and FVKESK. The CDR3 totals 16 residues. The CDR3 is CASSPLGASGDNEQFF. The CDR3 DNA sequence: TGTGCCAGCAGCCCCCTGGGGGCTAGCGGTGATAATGAGCAGTTCTTC.

There are a few counts of this clonotype. The rearrangement joins TRBV7-9 to TRBJ2-3; 7 bases align to TRBD2. The trim removed 9 bases at V and 4 bases at J, leaving 13 bases unmatched. Germline V lookup: CDR1 SEHNR, CDR2 FQNEAQ (reference sequence). The CDR3 is made up of 15 amino acids. The CDR3 reads CARGGAGVGADTQYF. The CDR3 DNA reads TGTGCCAGAGGAGGTGCGGGAGTGGGGGCAGATACGCAGTATTTT.